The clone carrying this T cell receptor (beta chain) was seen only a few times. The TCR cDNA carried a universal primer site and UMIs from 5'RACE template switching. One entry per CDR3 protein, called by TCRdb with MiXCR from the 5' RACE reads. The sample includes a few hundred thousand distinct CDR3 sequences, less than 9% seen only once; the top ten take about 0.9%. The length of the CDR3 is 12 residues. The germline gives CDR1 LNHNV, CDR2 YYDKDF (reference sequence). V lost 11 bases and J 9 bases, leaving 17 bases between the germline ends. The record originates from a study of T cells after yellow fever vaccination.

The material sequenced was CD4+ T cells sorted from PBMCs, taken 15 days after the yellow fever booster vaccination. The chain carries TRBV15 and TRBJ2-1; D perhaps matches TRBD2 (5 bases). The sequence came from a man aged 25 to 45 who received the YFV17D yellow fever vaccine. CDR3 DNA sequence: TGTGCCCCCGGACTGTCCCGGGGTGAGCAGTTCTTC. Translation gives CAPGLSRGEQFF.